What follows are 10 T cell receptor beta chains derived from one specimen sequenced in a study of T cell responses to AZD1222 COVID-19 vaccine. Only in-frame clones appear in the TCRdb table, and some are missing; sequencing was by immunoSEQ multiplex PCR. The table lists 80,000 or so clones, about 80% of them singletons. The sample in question was peripheral blood, obtained 28 days after the second dose of the MenACWY control vaccine. These receptors were collected from an adult who received the MenACWY meningococcal vaccine as a control.

This chain uses TRBV2 with TRBJ2-3; D may be TRBD1 (6 bases). With 4 bases removed from V and 5 bases from J, the gap between germline ends came to 13 bases. The CDR3 length is 14 residues. In germline, CDR1 is SNHLY, CDR2 FYNNEI. The CDR3 region is CASSATGYRDTQYF. For the CDR3, the DNA is TGTGCCAGCAGTGCCACAGGGTACAGAGATACGCAGTATTTT.

This sequence joins TRBV28 and TRBJ1-4; 10 bases fit TRBD1. From germline, CDR1 is MDHEN and CDR2 SYDVKM. The CDR3 length is 15 residues. Trimming removed 5 bases from V and 6 bases from J; junction bases left unmatched: 6. In nucleotides, the CDR3 is TGTGCCAGCAGTATCTCCGGGACAGGGGATGAAAAACTGTTTTTT. It specifies CASSISGTGDEKLFF. Variable domain in full (rest from reference TRBV28 and TRBJ1-4): DVKVTQSSRYLVKRTGEKVFLECVQDMDHENMFWYRQDPGLGLRLIYFSYDVKMKEKGDIPEGYSVSREKKERFSLILESASTNQTSMYLCASSISGTGDEKLFFGSGTQLSVL.

The V call is TRBV9, the J call TRBJ2-1; 7 bases match TRBD1. CDR3 length: 16 residues. Germline trimming cut 2 bases from V and 5 bases from J; bases unmatched to any gene: 10. Per the germline V gene, CDR1 is SGDLS and CDR2 is YYNGEE. CDR3 in amino acids: CASSVGTDLGHNEQFF. As DNA, the CDR3 is TGTGCCAGCAGCGTGGGGACAGATTTGGGCCACAATGAGCAGTTCTTC.

This chain joins TRBV7-2 and TRBJ1-1; TRBD1 is a possible D gene (5 bases). The germline V gene has CDR1 SGHTA and CDR2 FQGNSA. Trimming cost V 6 bases and J 2 bases, with 19 bases left between them. There are 16 residues in the CDR3. CDR3 region: CASSKASTGPNTEAFF. As DNA, the CDR3 is TGTGCCAGCAGTAAAGCCTCAACGGGACCTAACACTGAAGCTTTCTTT.

V and J are TRBV5-1 and TRBJ2-3; 7 bases map to TRBD2. Germline CDR1 and CDR2: SGHRS and YFSETQ. V was clipped by 2 bases and J by 6 bases; unmatched bases: 9. The CDR3 runs to 15 residues. The CDR3 region is CASSFGRGIDDTQYF. Here the CDR3 DNA reads TGCGCCAGCAGCTTTGGGCGGGGGATTGACGATACGCAGTATTTT.

This chain uses TRBV11-2 with TRBJ2-1; TRBD2 matches 7 bases. V trimming: 5 bases; J trimming: 8 bases; junction bases outside the gene matches: 15. The germline CDR1 and CDR2 sequences are SGHAT and FQNNGV. The CDR3 covers 16 residues. The CDR3 here is CASSPIGEREPHEQFF. The CDR3 coding sequence is TGTGCCAGCAGCCCCATAGGGGAGCGGGAACCCCATGAGCAGTTCTTC. The variable domain in full, with the rest retrieved from reference TRBV11-2 and TRBJ2-1, is EAGVAQSPRYKIIEKRQSVAFWCNPISGHATLYWYQQILGQGPKLLIQFQNNGVVDDSQLPKDRFSAERLKGVDSTLKIQPAKLEDSAVYLCASSPIGEREPHEQFFGPGTRLTVL.

This chain joins TRBV7-2 and TRBJ1-2; 9 nucleotides agree with TRBD1. The CDR3 length is 16 residues. V dropped 5 bases and J dropped 4; count of bases not matched to a gene: 11. The V gene's germline CDR1 is SGHTA and CDR2 FQGNSA. CDR3 in DNA: TGTGCCAGCAGCATAAGACAGGGGGTAGCTACCTATGGCTACACCTTC. This gives the protein CASSIRQGVATYGYTF.

This clone was seen just once. V is TRBV10-3 and J is TRBJ2-3, with D tentatively TRBD2 (5 bases). The CDR3 spans 15 residues. V dropped 6 bases and J dropped 5 bases, with 18 bases sitting between them. In germline, CDR1 is ENHRY, CDR2 SYGVKD. CDR3 nucleotides: TGTGCCATCAGGATGGAGGCCGACCGGGTAGATACGCAGTATTTT. It encodes CAIRMEADRVDTQYF.

This clone has only a few counts. The rearrangement links TRBV5-1 to TRBJ2-1, with D perhaps TRBD1 (5 bases). CDR1 and CDR2 (germline): SGHRS, YFSETQ. The CDR3 spans 14 residues. Trimming stripped 0 bases from V and 7 bases from J, with 11 bases between. CDR3 sequence: CASSLEGRVNEQFF. The CDR3 DNA follows: TGCGCCAGCAGCTTGGAAGGCAGGGTGAATGAGCAGTTCTTC.

The rearrangement uses TRBV3-1 (or the pseudogene TRBV3-2) and TRBJ1-2; 8 bases agree with TRBD1. Losses at the gene ends were 2 bases for V and 2 bases for J; bases not matched to a gene: 4. The CDR3 sequence is 15 residues long. CDR1 LGHDT and CDR2 YNNKEL come from the germline V gene (reference sequence). Here the CDR3 DNA reads TGTGCCAGCAGCCAAACAGGGGGTTACAACTATGGCTACACCTTC. This gives the protein CASSQTGGYNYGYTF.